The source of this TCR beta chain is a study of CD8 T cells in Susac syndrome. Study-level results: The study conceded that relatively few individuals underwent its TCR sequencing and HLA analysis.

A remark on this clonotype: What it binds is not known.

Random hexamers primed reverse transcription of about 0.5 to 1 ug RNA. Using its own MiXCR run on the immunoSEQ multiplex PCR reads, TCRdb lists one record per CDR3 protein. The profile shows around 160,000 distinct CDR3 sequences, approximately 96% of them singletons. Trimming took 3 bases from V and 7 from J; bases not matched to a gene: 8. The CDR3 totals 14 residues. CDR1 and CDR2 from the germline V gene are KGHSH and LQKENI. The clonotype was recovered from a human donor in good health. The chain couples TRBV18 to TRBJ2-7, with 8 bases lining up with TRBD1. Sequences were obtained from CD4+ T cells from PBMCs. In nucleotides, the CDR3 is TGTGCCAGCTCACCGAACGGACAGGGCGGAGAGCAGTACTTC. Residues: CASSPNGQGGEQYF.